The 8 T cell receptor beta chains given below trace back to one sample, sequenced in a study of T cell repertoires in cytomegalovirus infection. TCRdb re-derived calls from the reads in MiXCR, one entry per CDR3 protein. Among roughly 68,000 distinct CDR3 sequences listed, roughly 20% were seen once. No antigen is known for these receptors. Sequenced sample: PBMCs, sequenced either directly or after in vitro stimulation (not recorded which). These receptors all come from a human donor in good health (CMV status not recorded). Some clones in this sample may be carry-over from other donors' samples.

This clonotype showed up just a few times. This chain joins TRBV7-8 and TRBJ1-3; D is unresolved. V lost 0 bases, J lost 4 bases, and 13 bases lay in between. This CDR3 is 16 amino acids long. The germline CDR1 and CDR2 sequences are SGHVS and FQNEAQ. DNA of the CDR3: TGTGCCAGCAGCTTAGCCCAGCTCCGTGAAGGAAACACCATATATTTT. Its translation: CASSLAQLREGNTIYF. The whole variable domain, remainder taken from reference TRBV7-8 and TRBJ1-3, is GAGVSQSPRYKVAKRGQDVALRCDPISGHVSLFWYQQALGQGPEFLTYFQNEAQLDKSGLPSDRFFAERPEGSVSTLKIQRTQQEDSAVYLCASSLAQLREGNTIYFGEGSWLTVV.

This clonotype was observed a few times. V is TRBV12-3 or TRBV12-4 and J is TRBJ1-5, with TRBD1 matching 7 bases. V shed 3 bases, J shed 7 bases, and the junction held 12 bases outside the gene matches. The CDR3 consists of 16 residues. In nucleotides, the CDR3 is TGTGCCAGCAGTTTTAGACAACAGGGGTCGGGGCAGCCCCAGCATTTT. Translated: CASSFRQQGSGQPQHF.

This clonotype was found a few times. The chain joins TRBV4-2 to TRBJ1-4; the D is unclear. Germline assignment: CDR1 LGHNA and CDR2 YNFKEQ. The CDR3 is 14 amino acids. Deletions cut 2 bases from V and 6 bases from J, with 10 bases between. CDR3 amino acids: CASSQLGFDEKLFF. Here the CDR3 DNA reads TGTGCCAGCAGCCAACTGGGATTTGATGAAAAACTGTTTTTT.

This chain uses TRBV4-1 with TRBJ2-7; the match to TRBD1 covers 8 bases. Unmatched junction bases numbered 7, after V lost 3 bases and J lost 6 bases. Per the germline V gene, CDR1 is MGHRA and CDR2 is YSYEKL. CDR3 length: 14 amino acids. The CDR3 DNA is TGCGCCAGCAGCCAGGACAGGGTGCGGGCCGAGCAGTACTTC. Amino acid sequence: CASSQDRVRAEQYF.

This clonotype appeared a few times. The V gene is TRBV30, the J gene TRBJ1-2; a possible D gene is TRBD1 (5 bases). The CDR3 spans 12 residues. V lost 6 bases and J lost 8, with 16 bases in between. Germline-derived CDR1 and CDR2 are GTSNPN and SVGIG (reference sequence). The CDR3 is CACPLGWGGYTF. CDR3 sequence (DNA): TGTGCCTGCCCCTTAGGTTGGGGCGGCTACACCTTC.

This clonotype has only a few counts. The rearrangement uses TRBV12-3 or TRBV12-4 and TRBJ2-1; the match to TRBD2 covers 8 bases. V dropped 5 bases and J dropped 7; count of bases not matched to a gene: 4. The CDR3 sequence is 13 residues long. The CDR3 coding sequence is TGTGCCAGCAGTAAAGCGGGAGTAAATGAGCAGTTCTTC. This gives the protein CASSKAGVNEQFF.

This clonotype was found a few times. The V gene is TRBV11-3, the J gene TRBJ2-3, with D possibly TRBD2 on 6 matching bases. Between the trimmed V and J ends, which lost 3 bases and 2 bases, there was a span of 9 bases. Germline CDR1 and CDR2: SGHNT and YENEEA. The CDR3 covers 14 residues. The chain's CDR3 is CASSLRGNTDTQYF. For the CDR3, the DNA is TGTGCCAGCAGCTTGCGGGGAAACACAGATACGCAGTATTTT.

The rearrangement links TRBV12-3 or TRBV12-4 to TRBJ1-2, with no clear D. The V end was cut by 5 bases, the J end by 4 bases, with 11 bases between. The CDR3 runs to 13 residues. CDR3 in amino acids: CASSPGGSYGYTF. CDR3 nucleotide sequence: TGTGCCAGCAGTCCTGGAGGGAGCTATGGCTACACCTTC.